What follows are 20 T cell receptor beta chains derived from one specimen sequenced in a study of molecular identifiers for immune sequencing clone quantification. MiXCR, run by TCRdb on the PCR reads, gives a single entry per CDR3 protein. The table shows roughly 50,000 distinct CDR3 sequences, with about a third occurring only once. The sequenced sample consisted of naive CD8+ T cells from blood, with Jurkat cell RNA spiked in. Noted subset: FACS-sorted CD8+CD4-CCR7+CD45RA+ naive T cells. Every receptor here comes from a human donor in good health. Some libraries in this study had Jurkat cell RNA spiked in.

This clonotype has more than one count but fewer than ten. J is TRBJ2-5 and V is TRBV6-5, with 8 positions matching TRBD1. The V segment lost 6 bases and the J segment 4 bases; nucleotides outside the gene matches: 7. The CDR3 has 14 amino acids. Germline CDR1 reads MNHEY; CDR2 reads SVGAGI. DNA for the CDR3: TGTGCCAGCAGCTCATTGACAGGGGTAGAGACCCAGTACTTC. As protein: CASSSLTGVETQYF.

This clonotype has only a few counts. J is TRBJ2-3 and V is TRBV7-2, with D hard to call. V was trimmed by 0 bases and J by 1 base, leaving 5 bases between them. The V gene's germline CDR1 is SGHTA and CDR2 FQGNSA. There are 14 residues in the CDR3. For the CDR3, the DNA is TGTGCCAGCAGCTTAGCCCCAGGCACAGATACGCAGTATTTT. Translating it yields CASSLAPGTDTQYF.

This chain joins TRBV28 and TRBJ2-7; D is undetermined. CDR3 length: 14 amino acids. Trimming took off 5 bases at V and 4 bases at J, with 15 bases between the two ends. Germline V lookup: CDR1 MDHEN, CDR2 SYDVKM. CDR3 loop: CASSVSQFAYEQYF. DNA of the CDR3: TGTGCCAGCAGTGTTAGCCAGTTCGCGTACGAGCAGTACTTC.

In DNA, the CDR3 is TGTGCCAGCAGCGGAGGGGAGGAGCTGTTTTTT. Amino acids: CASSGGEELFF. This chain connects TRBV9 to TRBJ2-2; D is possibly TRBD1 or TRBD2 (5 bases each). The length of the CDR3 is 11 residues. V was clipped by 3 bases and J by 10 bases, with 7 bases between them. Germline CDR1 is SGDLS and CDR2 is YYNGEE.

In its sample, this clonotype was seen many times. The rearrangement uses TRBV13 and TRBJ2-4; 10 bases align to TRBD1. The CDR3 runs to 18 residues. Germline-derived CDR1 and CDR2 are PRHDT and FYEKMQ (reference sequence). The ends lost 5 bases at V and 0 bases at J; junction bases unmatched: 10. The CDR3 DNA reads TGTGCCAGCAGCCTGGGGACAGGGGAGATCAGAGCCAAAAACATTCAGTACTTC. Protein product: CASSLGTGEIRAKNIQYF.

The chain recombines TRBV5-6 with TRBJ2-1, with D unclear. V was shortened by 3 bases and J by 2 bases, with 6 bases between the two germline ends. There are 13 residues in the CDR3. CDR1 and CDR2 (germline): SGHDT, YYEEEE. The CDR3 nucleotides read TGTGCCAGCAGCTCGGGCCCCTACAATGAGCAGTTCTTC. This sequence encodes CASSSGPYNEQFF.

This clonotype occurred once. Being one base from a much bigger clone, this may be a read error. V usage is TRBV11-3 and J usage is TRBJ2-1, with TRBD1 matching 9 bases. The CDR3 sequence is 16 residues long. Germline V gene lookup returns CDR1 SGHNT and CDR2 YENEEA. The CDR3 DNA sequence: TGTGCCAGCTGCTTAGGGTGGACAGGGGTCTACAATGAGCAGTTCTTC. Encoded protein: CASCLGWTGVYNEQFF. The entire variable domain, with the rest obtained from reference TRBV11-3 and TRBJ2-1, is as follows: EAGVVQSPRYKIIEKKQPVAFWCNPISGHNTLYWYLQNLGQGPELLIRYENEEAVDDSQLPKDRFSAERLKGVDSTLKIQPAELGDSAVYLCASCLGWTGVYNEQFFGPGTRLTVL.

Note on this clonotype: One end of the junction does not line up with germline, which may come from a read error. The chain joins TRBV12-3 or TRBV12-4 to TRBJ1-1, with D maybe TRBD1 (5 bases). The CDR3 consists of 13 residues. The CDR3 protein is CASSSRQSPEASF. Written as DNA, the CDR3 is TGTGCCAGCAGTTCCCGACAGAGCCCTGAAGCTTCCTTT.

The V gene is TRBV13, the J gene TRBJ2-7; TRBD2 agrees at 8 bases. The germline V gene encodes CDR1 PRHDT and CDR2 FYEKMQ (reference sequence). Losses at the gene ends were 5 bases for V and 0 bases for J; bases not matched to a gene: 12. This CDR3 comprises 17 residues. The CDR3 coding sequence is TGTGCCAGCAGCCCTCGGCCCAGCGGGAGTGTCTCCTACGAGCAGTACTTC. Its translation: CASSPRPSGSVSYEQYF. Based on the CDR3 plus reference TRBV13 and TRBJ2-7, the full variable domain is AAGVIQSPRHLIKEKRETATLKCYPIPRHDTVYWYQQGPGQDPQFLISFYEKMQSDKGSIPDRFSAQQFSDYHSELNMSSLELGDSALYFCASSPRPSGSVSYEQYFGPGTRLTVT.

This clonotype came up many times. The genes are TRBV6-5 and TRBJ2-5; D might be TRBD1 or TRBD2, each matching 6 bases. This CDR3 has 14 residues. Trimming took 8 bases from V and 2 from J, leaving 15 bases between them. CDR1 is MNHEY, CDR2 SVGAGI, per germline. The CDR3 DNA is TGTGCCAGCCGAACCGGGGGCAGACAAGAGACCCAGTACTTC. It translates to CASRTGGRQETQYF.

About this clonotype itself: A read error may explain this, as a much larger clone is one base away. The CDR3 reads CATAGHLHGTQYF. CDR3 nucleotide sequence: TGTGCCACTGCGGGACACCTTCATGGTACGCAGTATTTT. V and J are TRBV19 and TRBJ2-3; D tentatively fits TRBD1 or TRBD2 (6 bases each). Germline lookup yields CDR1 LNHDA and CDR2 SQIVND (reference sequence). V lost 10 bases and J 8 bases, leaving 19 bases between the germline ends. This CDR3 spans 13 amino acids.

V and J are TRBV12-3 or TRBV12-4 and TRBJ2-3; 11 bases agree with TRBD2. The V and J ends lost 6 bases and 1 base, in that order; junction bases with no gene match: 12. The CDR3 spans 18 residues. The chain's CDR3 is CASSRLAGTLFGTDTQYF. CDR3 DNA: TGTGCCAGCAGCAGACTAGCGGGGACCCTCTTTGGCACAGATACGCAGTATTTT.

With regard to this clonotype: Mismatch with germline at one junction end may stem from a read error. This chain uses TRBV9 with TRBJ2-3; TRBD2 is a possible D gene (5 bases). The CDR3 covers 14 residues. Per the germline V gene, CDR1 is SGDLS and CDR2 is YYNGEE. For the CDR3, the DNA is TGTGCCAGCAGCGTAATCGGGGATCCTGATACGCGGTATTTT. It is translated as CASSVIGDPDTRYF.

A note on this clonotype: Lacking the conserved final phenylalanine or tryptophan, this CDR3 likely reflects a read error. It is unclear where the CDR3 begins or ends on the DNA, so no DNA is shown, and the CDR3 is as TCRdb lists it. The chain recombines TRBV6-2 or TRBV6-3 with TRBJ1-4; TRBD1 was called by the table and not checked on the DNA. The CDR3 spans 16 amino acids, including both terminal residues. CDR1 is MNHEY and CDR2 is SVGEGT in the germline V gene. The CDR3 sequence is CASSPPGTMDSEKLSY.

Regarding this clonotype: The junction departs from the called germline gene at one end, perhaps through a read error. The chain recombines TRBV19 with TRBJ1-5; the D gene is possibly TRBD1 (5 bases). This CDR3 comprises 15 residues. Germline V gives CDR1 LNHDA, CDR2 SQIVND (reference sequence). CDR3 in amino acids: CASSATAYSNQPQLF. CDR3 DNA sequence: TGTGCCAGTAGCGCGACAGCTTATAGCAATCAGCCCCAGCTTTTT.

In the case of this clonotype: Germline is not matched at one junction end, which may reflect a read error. The CDR3 sequence is CASSLGTSLGTDTQYF. Written as DNA, the CDR3 is TGTGCCAGCAGCTTGGGGACTAGCCTGGGGACAGATACGCAGTATTTT. This chain connects TRBV5-3 to TRBJ2-3, with 9 bases aligning to TRBD2. TRBV5-3 is labeled an ORF, and its function is uncertain. CDR3 length: 16 residues.

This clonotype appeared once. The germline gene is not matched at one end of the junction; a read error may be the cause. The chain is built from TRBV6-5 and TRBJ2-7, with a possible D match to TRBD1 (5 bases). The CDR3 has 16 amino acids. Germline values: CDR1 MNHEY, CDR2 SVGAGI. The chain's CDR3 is CASSYTLQGTAHEQNF. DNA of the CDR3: TGTGCCAGCAGTTACACTCTCCAGGGAACGGCCCACGAGCAGAACTTC.

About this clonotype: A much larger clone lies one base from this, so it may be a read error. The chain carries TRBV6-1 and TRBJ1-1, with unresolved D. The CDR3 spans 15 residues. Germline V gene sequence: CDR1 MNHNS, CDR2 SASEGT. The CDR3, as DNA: TGTGCCAGCAGAGAAGGTCTGGGGTCGGACACTGAAGCTTTCTTT. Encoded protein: CASREGLGSDTEAFF.

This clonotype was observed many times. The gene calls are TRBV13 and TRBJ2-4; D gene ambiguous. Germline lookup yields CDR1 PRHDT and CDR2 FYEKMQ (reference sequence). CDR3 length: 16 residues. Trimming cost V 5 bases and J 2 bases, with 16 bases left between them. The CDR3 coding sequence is TGTGCCAGCAGCCCCGACACGGCCCTTCCCAAAAACATTCAGTACTTC. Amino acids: CASSPDTALPKNIQYF.

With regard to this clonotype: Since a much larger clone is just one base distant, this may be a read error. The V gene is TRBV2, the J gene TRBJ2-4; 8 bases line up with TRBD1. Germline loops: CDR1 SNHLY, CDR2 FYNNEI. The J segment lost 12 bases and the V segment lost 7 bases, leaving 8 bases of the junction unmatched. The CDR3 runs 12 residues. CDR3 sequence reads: CASTYAGGGQYF. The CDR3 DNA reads TGTGCCAGCACTTATGCAGGGGGCGGTCAGTACTTC.